The 27 T cell receptor beta chains below come from one sample, sequenced in a study of blood T cell repertoires in COVID-19. Only in-frame clones appear in the TCRdb table, and some are missing; sequencing was by immunoSEQ multiplex PCR. The table lists 150,000 to 200,000 clones, approximately 80% of them singletons. Sequencing was carried out using peripheral blood. Receptor source: a woman aged 50 to 65 with active or convalescent COVID-19.

Comments on this clone: This sample also contains other DNA sequences that code for the same CDR3. CDR3 region: CASSLTRGPNTEAFF. The CDR3 DNA reads as TGTGCCAGCAGCTTAACTAGAGGGCCTAACACTGAAGCTTTCTTT. The rearrangement joins TRBV7-3 to TRBJ1-1; no clear D gene. V was trimmed by 0 bases and J by 2 bases, leaving 10 bases between them. The germline CDR1 and CDR2 sequences are SGHTA and FQGTGA. CDR3 length: 15 amino acids.

The chain carries TRBV28 and TRBJ1-1, with a tentative D call TRBD1 (5 bases). V lost 5 bases to trimming and J lost 5 bases, with 18 bases between them. Germline CDR1 is MDHEN and CDR2 is SYDVKM. This CDR3 region has 15 residues. The CDR3 DNA follows: TGTGCCAGCAGTGTAGGGCAGGGAACGGAGACTGAAGCTTTCTTT. This codes for CASSVGQGTETEAFF.

The V gene is TRBV11-2, the J gene TRBJ2-1, with TRBD2 matching 7 bases. The length of the CDR3 is 15 residues. CDR1 and CDR2 from the germline V gene are SGHAT and FQNNGV. Unmatched junction bases numbered 6, after V lost 0 bases and J lost 7 bases. CDR3: CASSLDGGVGNEQFF. CDR3 DNA sequence: TGTGCCAGCAGCTTAGATGGGGGGGTCGGGAATGAGCAGTTCTTC. The whole variable domain, filled in from reference TRBV11-2 and TRBJ2-1, reads EAGVAQSPRYKIIEKRQSVAFWCNPISGHATLYWYQQILGQGPKLLIQFQNNGVVDDSQLPKDRFSAERLKGVDSTLKIQPAKLEDSAVYLCASSLDGGVGNEQFFGPGTRLTVL.

The count of this clone is one. The chain joins TRBV30 to TRBJ2-2, with a tentative D call TRBD2 (5 bases). The V gene's germline CDR1 is GTSNPN and CDR2 SVGIG (reference sequence). The V gene lost 2 bases and the J gene lost 4 bases, with 11 bases spanning the gap. CDR3 length: 14 amino acids. CDR3 in amino acids: CAWSMDLPTGELFF. The DNA of the CDR3 is TGTGCCTGGAGTATGGACTTGCCCACCGGGGAGCTGTTTTTT.

This clone was counted ten times or more. The chain uses TRBV27 and TRBJ1-2; perhaps TRBD1 as D (5 bases). Deletions cut 3 bases from V and 8 bases from J, with 19 bases between. The CDR3 loop spans 15 amino acids. Germline V CDR1 and CDR2: MNHEY, SMNVEV (reference sequence). CDR3 in DNA: TGTGCCAGCAGTTTCTTGCGTGAGGACAATCAAGGCTACACCTTC. Translation: CASSFLREDNQGYTF.

The CDR3 DNA is TGTGCCAGCAGCCTCTGGGGGAGGAGCACAGATACGCAGTATTTT. The encoded protein is CASSLWGRSTDTQYF. The genes are TRBV7-2 and TRBJ2-3, with D possibly being TRBD2 (6 bases). The CDR3 spans 15 residues. Trimming took 5 bases from V and 0 from J, leaving 12 bases between them. Germline V CDR1 and CDR2: SGHTA, FQGNSA.

The chain links TRBV28 to TRBJ1-2; TRBD1 matches 8 bases. The CDR3 extends over 15 amino acids. The germline CDR1 and CDR2 sequences are MDHEN and SYDVKM. After removal of 5 bases from V and 3 bases from J, the junction contained 8 bases not matched to a gene. CDR3 DNA sequence: TGTGCCAGCAGTCTATCGACAGGGGTGGACTATGGCTACACCTTC. It translates to CASSLSTGVDYGYTF.

This chain uses TRBV10-3 with TRBJ1-6, with a tentative D call TRBD1 (5 bases). CDR3 size: 15 residues. Trimming shortened V by 10 bases and J by 0 bases, and 13 bases separated the two germline ends. Germline-derived CDR1 and CDR2 are ENHRY and SYGVKD. The CDR3: CATTGGSSYNSPLHF. In nucleotides, the CDR3 is TGTGCCACCACCGGGGGAAGCTCCTATAATTCACCCCTCCACTTT.

The count of this clone is one. This rearrangement joins TRBV6-6 to TRBJ2-7; 10 positions match TRBD1. After removal of 5 bases from V and 4 bases from J, the junction contained 8 bases not matched to a gene. CDR1 and CDR2 from the germline V gene are MNHNY and SVGAGI (reference sequence). CDR3 length: 15 amino acids. The CDR3 sequence is CASSPRGQGGYEQYF. The CDR3 DNA follows: TGTGCCAGCAGTCCCCGAGGACAGGGGGGGTACGAGCAGTACTTC.

For the CDR3, the DNA is TGTGCCAGCAGTTTCTCGGGTGTTAGCTCCTACGAGCAGTACTTC. Translation gives CASSFSGVSSYEQYF. The chain is built from TRBV27 and TRBJ2-7, with D hard to call. Trimming stripped 3 bases from V and 0 bases from J, with 12 bases between. The CDR3 is 15 amino acids. Germline assignment: CDR1 MNHEY and CDR2 SMNVEV (reference sequence).

The chain couples TRBV11-3 to TRBJ2-5, with D possibly matching TRBD2 (5 bases). The V and J ends lost 5 bases and 3 bases respectively, with 10 bases between them. Germline lookup yields CDR1 SGHNT and CDR2 YENEEA. The CDR3 consists of 13 residues. As DNA, the CDR3 is TGTGCCAGCAGCCCAGGACTTGAAGAGACCCAGTACTTC. Its protein product is CASSPGLEETQYF.

The rearrangement joins TRBV3-1 (or the pseudogene TRBV3-2) to TRBJ2-7; a possible D gene is TRBD2 (6 bases). Germline V gene data show CDR1 as LGHDT and CDR2 as YNNKEL (reference sequence). The CDR3 contains 14 residues. Trimming left V 5 bases short and J 5 bases short, with 16 bases between. CDR3: CASSKRASGDEQYF. The CDR3 DNA reads as TGTGCCAGCAGCAAAAGGGCGTCGGGGGACGAGCAGTACTTC.

The V and J genes are TRBV6-5 and TRBJ2-1; 8 bases agree with TRBD2. CDR1 and CDR2 (germline): MNHEY, SVGAGI. This CDR3 contains 14 residues. The V gene end was trimmed by 5 bases and the J gene end by 2 bases; junction bases not matched to a gene: 2. CDR3 sequence: CASSQRETYNEQFF. The CDR3 nucleotides are TGTGCCAGCAGTCAGCGGGAGACCTACAATGAGCAGTTCTTC.

The chain joins TRBV30 to TRBJ1-5; no reliable D call. CDR3 length equals 13 residues. V dropped 2 bases and J dropped 2 bases, with 7 bases sitting between them. Germline CDR1 is GTSNPN and CDR2 is SVGIG (reference sequence). The CDR3 nucleotides read TGTGCCTGGAGTTCCGCGGGCAATCAGCCCCAGCATTTT. Protein sequence: CAWSSAGNQPQHF.

This clone was detected ten times or more. This rearrangement joins TRBV30 to TRBJ1-5, with a weak D call TRBD1 (6 bases). This CDR3 comprises 14 residues. Germline lookup yields CDR1 GTSNPN and CDR2 SVGIG (reference sequence). Trimming cost V 5 bases and J 2 bases, with 13 bases left between them. CDR3 amino acids: CAWGLQGRNQPQHF. DNA of the CDR3: TGTGCCTGGGGGCTTCAGGGGCGCAATCAGCCCCAGCATTTT.

Many counts were recorded for this clone. The chain recombines TRBV6-2 or TRBV6-3 with TRBJ2-1, with 8 bases matching TRBD2. The germline V gene has CDR1 MNHEY and CDR2 SVGEGT. There are 14 residues in the CDR3. After removal of 5 bases from V and 3 bases from J, the junction contained 3 bases not matched to a gene. The CDR3 sequence is CASSPGLDYNEQFF. The CDR3 DNA reads as TGTGCCAGCAGTCCGGGACTAGACTACAATGAGCAGTTCTTC.

This chain joins TRBV28 and TRBJ1-4; D is possibly TRBD1 (5 bases). The V gene lost 2 bases and the J gene lost 10 bases, with 17 bases spanning the gap. The germline CDR1 and CDR2 sequences are MDHEN and SYDVKM. The CDR3 length is 15 residues. CDR3 residues: CASSLRTSVVGKLFF. The DNA of the CDR3 is TGTGCCAGCAGTTTACGGACATCCGTGGTAGGAAAACTGTTTTTT.

The chain carries TRBV5-1 and TRBJ2-6, with 10 bases lining up with TRBD1. Germline values: CDR1 SGHRS, CDR2 YFSETQ. The CDR3 length is 20 residues. The V segment lost 0 bases and the J segment 1 base; nucleotides outside the gene matches: 10. CDR3 sequence (DNA): TGCGCCAGCAGCTTGGCCGACCTTCGACAGGGGGCGTCTGGGGCCAACGTCCTGACTTTC. Translated, it gives CASSLADLRQGASGANVLTF. The whole variable domain, filled in from reference TRBV5-1 and TRBJ2-6, reads KAGVTQTPRYLIKTRGQQVTLSCSPISGHRSVSWYQQTPGQGLQFLFEYFSETQRNKGNFPGRFSGRQFSNSRSEMNVSTLELGDSALYLCASSLADLRQGASGANVLTFGAGSRLTVL.

This clone was seen just once. The chain employs TRBV7-2 and TRBJ2-7; TRBD1 matches at 8 bases. Trimming took 3 bases from V and 3 from J; bases not matched to a gene: 1. Germline values: CDR1 SGHTA, CDR2 FQGNSA. This CDR3 spans 13 amino acids. CDR3 loop: CASSFTGGYEQYF. For the CDR3, the DNA is TGTGCCAGCAGCTTCACAGGGGGCTACGAGCAGTACTTC.

The chain carries TRBV29-1 and TRBJ2-3; 8 bases line up with TRBD2. This CDR3 has 14 amino acids. Germline trimming cut 4 bases from V and 1 base from J; bases unmatched to any gene: 4. From germline, CDR1 is SQVTM and CDR2 ANQGSEA. CDR3 nucleotide sequence: TGCAGCGTTGCGGCGGGGGGACGCACAGATACGCAGTATTTT. Its translation: CSVAAGGRTDTQYF.

The CDR3 loop reads CASSETGTSRDSPLHF. CDR3 sequence (DNA): TGTGCCAGCAGTGAAACCGGGACATCCAGAGATTCACCCCTCCACTTT. The chain has TRBV6-1 and TRBJ1-6; possible D gene TRBD1, 6 bases. V lost 2 bases and J 8 bases, leaving 16 bases between the germline ends. Germline loops: CDR1 MNHNS, CDR2 SASEGT. The CDR3 has 16 residues.

As to this clone: Mismatch with germline at one junction end may stem from a read error. The rearrangement uses TRBV3-1 (or the pseudogene TRBV3-2) and TRBJ1-3; a possible D gene is TRBD1 (5 bases). The germline CDR1 and CDR2 sequences are LGHDT and YNNKEL (reference sequence). The CDR3 runs to 17 residues. CDR3 sequence: CASTQPKNRISGNTIYF. The CDR3 DNA follows: TGTGCCAGCACCCAACCTAAAAACAGGATCTCTGGAAACACCATATATTTT.

The chain employs TRBV9 and TRBJ1-6; the D gene is possibly TRBD1 (6 bases). Between the trimmed V and J ends, which lost 10 bases and 6 bases, there was a span of 23 bases. Germline V gene lookup returns CDR1 SGDLS and CDR2 YYNGEE. This CDR3 spans 16 amino acids. Written as DNA, the CDR3 is TGTGCCCGCCGCGAGCGGGGGCGGGGGAGTAATTCACCCCTCCACTTT. Encoded protein: CARRERGRGSNSPLHF.

The J gene is TRBJ1-1, the V gene TRBV6-4; a possible D gene is TRBD1 (6 bases). This CDR3 region has 12 residues. In germline, CDR1 is MRHNA, CDR2 SNTAGT. Trimming took off 4 bases at V and 10 bases at J, with 13 bases between the two ends. The CDR3 loop is CASSGGGNVAFF. The DNA for the CDR3 is TGTGCCAGCAGTGGTGGGGGCAATGTAGCTTTCTTT.

This clone occurred once. The V call is TRBV4-1, the J call TRBJ2-2; maybe TRBD1 (6 bases). V lost 3 bases, J lost 0 bases, and 11 bases lay in between. The CDR3 spans 16 residues. Germline CDR1 reads MGHRA; CDR2 reads YSYEKL. CDR3: CASSHETGANTGELFF. The CDR3 DNA is TGCGCCAGCAGCCACGAGACAGGCGCGAACACCGGGGAGCTGTTTTTT.

J is TRBJ1-1 and V is TRBV4-3; possibly TRBD1 for D (6 bases). Germline CDR1 LGHNA, CDR2 YSLEER. V dropped 4 bases and J dropped 4 bases, with 22 bases sitting between them. The CDR3 covers 17 residues. The CDR3, as DNA: TGCGCCAGCAGCCCTTACCCCGGGGGGGCTTCGGGCACTGAAGCTTTCTTT. Translating gives CASSPYPGGASGTEAFF.

On this clone itself: The same CDR3 is also encoded by other DNA sequences in this sample. The chain uses TRBV29-1 and TRBJ1-1; no clear D gene. CDR3 length: 11 residues. Trimming stripped 6 bases from V and 2 bases from J, with 7 bases between. Germline-derived CDR1 and CDR2 are SQVTM and ANQGSEA. The CDR3 here is CSVTANTEAFF. The DNA for the CDR3 is TGCAGCGTCACAGCTAACACTGAAGCTTTCTTT. Complete variable domain (other parts from reference TRBV29-1 and TRBJ1-1): SAVISQKPSRDICQRGTSLTIQCQVDSQVTMMFWYRQQPGQSLTLIATANQGSEATYESGFVIDKFPISRPNLTFSTLTVSNMSPEDSSIYLCSVTANTEAFFGQGTRLTVV.